This T cell receptor (beta chain) is drawn from a study of T-cell reconstitution after alpha-beta-depleted transplantation in children. Preparation of the TCRbeta library used unique molecular identifiers. A single record per CDR3 protein comes from TCRdb applying MiXCR to the PCR reads. The table has 500,000 to 600,000 distinct CDR3 sequences, about 16% seen once. Losses at the gene ends were 4 bases for V and 2 bases for J; bases not matched to a gene: 7. Germline lookup yields CDR1 SNHLY and CDR2 FYNNEI. This CDR3 is built from 15 residues. This clonotype was obtained from a human donor who donated a stem cell graft to a child with acute lymphoblastic leukemia. The rearrangement joins TRBV2 to TRBJ1-2; 7 nucleotides line up with TRBD1. Sequenced material: PBMCs from the stem cell graft donor, taken from the stem cell graft. The CDR3 DNA reads TGTGCCAGCAGTGGGCAGGGGGTGCCGAACTATGGCTACACCTTC. Its protein product is CASSGQGVPNYGYTF. The whole variable domain, filled in from reference TRBV2 and TRBJ1-2, reads EPEVTQTPSHQVTQMGQEVILRCVPISNHLYFYWYRQILGQKVEFLVSFYNNEISEKSEIFDDQFSVERPDGSNFTLKIRSTKLEDSAMYFCASSGQGVPNYGYTFGSGTRLTVV.